This TCR beta chain stems from a study of beta chain features in type 1 diabetes. Study observations and caveats: An over-representation of cells with high TCR expression could result from cDNA sequencing. Patients' naive, central memory and regulatory TCRB repertoires appeared more alike than those of healthy donors. TCRB CDR3s were moderately but significantly shorter in Type 1 diabetes patients in all four CD4+ subsets.

This clone was observed a handful of times. Its antigen remains unidentified. V lost 1 base and J lost 2, with 13 bases in between. This CDR3 region has 16 residues. CDR1 is SGHVS and CDR2 is FNYEAQ in the germline V gene. Reverse transcription of all isolated RNA meant that expressed TCRB transcripts were sequenced. TCRdb keeps only in-frame clones here, not all; method: immunoSEQ multiplex PCR. Seen here are fewer than 150,000 clones, around 7% observed once, and the top ten hold approximately 1.4%. The TCR sequence derives from a woman aged 25 to 39 in good health. The chain couples TRBV7-6 to TRBJ2-3; D might be TRBD1 (6 bases). Material for sequencing was central memory CD4+ T cells from blood. The CDR3: CASSLDRAATTDTQYF. As DNA, the CDR3 is TGTGCCAGCAGCTTAGACAGGGCAGCTACCACAGATACGCAGTATTTT. Full variable domain (remainder filled in from reference TRBV7-6 and TRBJ2-3): GAGVSQSPRYKVTKRGQDVALRCDPISGHVSLYWYRQALGQGPEFLTYFNYEAQQDKSGLPNDRFSAERPEGSISTLTIQRTEQRDSAMYRCASSLDRAATTDTQYFGPGTRLTVL.